This is a list of T cell receptor beta chains from one sample in a study of blood T cells in healthy people across ages. TCRdb re-analysed the 5' RACE reads in MiXCR, keeping a single row per CDR3 protein. The table shows more than 750,000 distinct CDR3 sequences, with 25% to 35% occurring only once. The sample was also linked to a second study, of T cells of mothers and their children.

The sample consisted of blood. These TCRs come from a woman between 40 and 55 years old in good health. CDR3s include the opening cysteine and the closing phenylalanine or tryptophan. A D gene is named only where the DNA matches it firmly. Expanded clones are given a class, and other clones once, few, many or no size at all.

>TRBJ2-7|TRBV6-5|.|.
TGTGCCGGCAGTAACAGCGGGTACGAGCAGTACTTC
CAGSNSGYEQYF
>TRBJ1-1|TRBV18|.|.
TGTACCGGCTCACCACAAGGGAGCGGTACTGAAGCTTTCTTT
CTGSPQGSGTEAFF
>TRBJ2-1|TRBV13|few|.
TGTGCCAGCAGCTTAGCGGGGGCGCCTAGGATTGAGCAGTTCTTC
CASSLAGAPRIEQFF
>TRBJ1-1|TRBV20-1|few|.
TGCAGTGCCGCCCTAGACAGCAACACTGAAGCTTTCTTT
CSAALDSNTEAFF
>TRBJ1-4|TRBV7-2|many|.
TGTGCCAGCAGCCAAAGGCAAAAACTGTTTTTT
CASSQRQKLFF
>TRBJ2-5|TRBV28|many|.
TGTGCCAGCAGCTTCCCCGGTAAAGAGACCCAGTACTTC
CASSFPGKETQYF
>TRBJ2-7|TRBV6-5|.|.
TGTGCCAGCAGTTACTCGACTCTTCGGGGGCGAGTTGTTGCGGCTAGATACGAGCAGTACTTC
CASSYSTLRGRVVAARYEQYF
>TRBJ1-2|TRBV5-1|few|TRBD1
TGCGCCAGCAGCGCGGGACAGGGTATTGGCTACACCTTC
CASSAGQGIGYTF
>TRBJ1-5|TRBV27|.|TRBD1
TGTGCCAGCAGTCCTACCAGGGGGCATCAGCCCCAGCATTTT
CASSPTRGHQPQHF
>TRBJ2-5|TRBV5-1|.|.
TGCGCCAGCAGCGTGAGACGGGTCCCTTCCTCGGAGCAGTACTTC
CASSVRRVPSSEQYF
>TRBJ2-7|TRBV12-3/TRBV12-4|many|.
TGTGCCAGCAGTTCTCGGGGCCCGAGACACTCCTACGAGCAGTACTTC
CASSSRGPRHSYEQYF
>TRBJ2-6|TRBV7-3|.|.
TGTGTCAGCAGCTTAATCGGAGGGGGACCCCTCTCTGGGGCCTACGTCCTGACTTTC
CVSSLIGGGPLSGAYVLTF
>TRBJ2-2|TRBV5-1|.|.
TGCGCCAGCAGCTTGACAGGGAAGAGTGACACCGGGGAGCTGTTTTTT
CASSLTGKSDTGELFF
>TRBJ2-3|TRBV7-2|many|TRBD2
TGTGCCAGCAGCTTTACCAGCGGGGGGTACACAGATACGCAGTATTTT
CASSFTSGGYTDTQYF
>TRBJ2-7|TRBV27|many|TRBD1
TGTGCCAGCAGTCCCACAGGGGGTTGGGAGCAGTACTTC
CASSPTGGWEQYF
>TRBJ1-5|TRBV7-2|.|.
TGTGCCAGCGAACTTGGGGGAGGACAGCCCCAGCATTTT
CASELGGGQPQHF
>TRBJ2-3|TRBV3-1|few|.
TGTGCCAGCAGCCCACCCCGCGGTACGCAGTATTTT
CASSPPRGTQYF
>TRBJ2-7|TRBV30|.|TRBD2
TGTGCCTGGAGCGGTCGGCCTAGCGGGGTCCCATCCTCCTACGAGCAGTACTTC
CAWSGRPSGVPSSYEQYF
>TRBJ2-7|TRBV12-3/TRBV12-4|many|.
TGTGCCAGCAGTTGGGAGGGGGGCTACGAGCAGTACTTC
CASSWEGGYEQYF
>TRBJ2-7|TRBV29-1|many|.
TGCAGCGTGGGTCAGGGAAGGAACGAGCAGTACTTC
CSVGQGRNEQYF
>TRBJ2-7|TRBV3-1|.|.
TGTGCCAGCAGCCAAGAGTGGGGGGTGTTCTACGAGCAGTACTTC
CASSQEWGVFYEQYF
>TRBJ2-7|TRBV4-3|.|TRBD1
TGCGCCAGCAGCCAAGATCTGACAGGGCCCGAGCAGTACTTC
CASSQDLTGPEQYF
>TRBJ2-7|TRBV5-1|.|TRBD2
TGCGCCAGCAGCCCAAGATCCTTAGCGGGGGGCCCTACGTCCTACGAGCAGTACTTC
CASSPRSLAGGPTSYEQYF
>TRBJ2-4|TRBV7-2|.|.
TGTGCCAGCAGCTTAGGCGGGTCCCAGGGCCCAAACCAAAACATTCAGTACTTC
CASSLGGSQGPNQNIQYF
>TRBJ2-5|TRBV27|.|TRBD2
TGTGCCAGCAGTTTAGGAGGGTCTAGCGGGTTCTACTACAATGAGCAGTACTTC
CASSLGGSSGFYYNEQYF
>TRBJ2-6|TRBV7-3|many|.
TGTGCCAGCAGCCAAGGGGGGGGACAAGGCGTCCTGACTTTC
CASSQGGGQGVLTF
>TRBJ2-2|TRBV20-1|.|.
TGCAGTGCTAGAGTTCGACTGAACACCGGGGAGCTGTTTTTT
CSARVRLNTGELFF